Listed below are T cell receptor beta chains from one sample, sequenced in a study of cytomegalovirus exposure and HLA in healthy donors. Profiling relied on immunoSEQ multiplex PCR, and the TCRdb table lists in-frame clones only, not all of them. Here the sample spans 55,000 to 80,000 clones, roughly 94% being singletons. The sequenced sample consisted of PBMCs. These receptors originate from a woman aged 18-30 years in good health and CMV-seropositive. CDR3s include the opening cysteine and the closing phenylalanine or tryptophan. A D gene is named only where the DNA matches it firmly. Rows give clone size only sometimes, using once, few, many, or a class for an expanded clone.

clone size,J gene,D gene,V gene,CDR3 DNA,CDR3 protein
NA,TRBJ2-1,NA,TRBV6-1,TGTGCCAGCAGACCCGCGGGCGGGGTAACCTATGAGCAGTTCTTC,CASRPAGGVTYEQFF
NA,TRBJ1-2,TRBD1,TRBV7-2,TGTGCCAGCAGCTTACAGGGGGCGGAGGGTGGCTACACCTTC,CASSLQGAEGGYTF
NA,TRBJ2-6,TRBD1,TRBV7-9,TGTGCCAGCAGTGTAACCGGGACAGGGGGATCTGGGGCCAACGTCCTGACTTTC,CASSVTGTGGSGANVLTF
NA,TRBJ1-5,TRBD1,TRBV5-4,TGTGCCAGCAGCCCGGGGCCGGGACAGGGGAGGCATCAGCCCCAGCATTTT,CASSPGPGQGRHQPQHF
few,TRBJ1-4,NA,TRBV6-1,TGTGCCGGCTCCCGTGCAACTAATGAAAAACTGTTTTTT,CAGSRATNEKLFF
NA,TRBJ1-4,NA,TRBV2,TGTGCCAGCAGTGAGGGCAGTAAGGAAAAACTGTTTTTT,CASSEGSKEKLFF
NA,TRBJ2-2,NA,TRBV19,TGTGCCAGTAAGCCGGCGGGACGGACGAACACCGGGGAGCTGTTTTTT,CASKPAGRTNTGELFF
NA,TRBJ2-1,NA,TRBV11-3,TGTGCCAGCAGCTTAAATCAGCAGGCGACGGATGAGCAGTTCTTC,CASSLNQQATDEQFF
NA,TRBJ2-1,NA,TRBV4-3,TGCGCCAGCAGCCAAGACGAAGGACAAGAGCAGTTCTTC,CASSQDEGQEQFF
once,TRBJ2-7,TRBD2,TRBV15,TGTGCCACCAGCAGAGTTCCAGCGGGACTCTACGAGCAGTACTTC,CATSRVPAGLYEQYF
NA,TRBJ2-2,NA,TRBV18,TGTGCCAGCTCACCAGCCGCTAGCCCGTACACCGGGGAGCTGTTTTTT,CASSPAASPYTGELFF
NA,TRBJ2-1,TRBD1,TRBV27,TGTGCCAGCAGTTTATCGTGGGTCGGGACAGGTCTACAATATGAGCAGTTCTTC,CASSLSWVGTGLQYEQFF
NA,TRBJ2-1,TRBD1,TRBV12-5,TGTGCTAGTGGGGGACAGGGTGACAATGAGCAGTTCTTC,CASGGQGDNEQFF
NA,TRBJ1-2,NA,TRBV4-3,TGCGCCAGCAGCCAAGCGGCGGTTGGAGATCCCTATGGCTACACCTTC,CASSQAAVGDPYGYTF
NA,TRBJ1-4,TRBD1,TRBV29-1,TGCAGCGTTCCCGGGACAGGGGGTCCTAATGAAAAACTGTTTTTT,CSVPGTGGPNEKLFF
NA,TRBJ2-2,NA,TRBV7-3,TGTGCCAGCAGCTTAATTCCAGCGGGCTACCCCGGGGAGCTGTTTTTT,CASSLIPAGYPGELFF
NA,TRBJ1-2,TRBD1,TRBV2,TGTGCCAGTTACCGGGACAGCGAGCCCTATGGCTACACCTTC,CASYRDSEPYGYTF
NA,TRBJ2-3,NA,TRBV7-9,TGTGCCAGCAGCTTAGTTTACAGGGATTTGTCTTCTTTGGATACGCAGTATTTT,CASSLVYRDLSSLDTQYF